This is a list of T cell receptor beta chains from one sample in a study of blood T cell repertoires in COVID-19. TCRdb's table, derived via immunoSEQ multiplex PCR, lists solely in-frame clones and lacks some. The profile shows tens of thousands of clones, more than 80% of them singletons. The sequenced sample was peripheral blood. The receptor set was obtained from a human donor in a cohort sampled during active COVID-19. The CDR3 runs from the conserved cysteine through the conserved F or W. Each record gives: J gene, V gene, CDR3 protein.

TRBJ2-3,TRBV18,CASSPPGLSTDTQYF
TRBJ2-7,TRBV10-3,CAISESPGRGETYEQYF
TRBJ2-1,TRBV28,CASSLVQGVGDEQFF
TRBJ1-3,TRBV7-2,CASSLGPGNSGNTIYF
TRBJ1-5,TRBV16,CASSQFGISNQPQHF
TRBJ2-1,TRBV7-2,CASSPGQGRRNEQFF
TRBJ2-1,TRBV7-9,CASSADGTYEQFF
TRBJ2-2,TRBV7-2,CAGTRMALSTGELFF
TRBJ2-7,TRBV7-2,CASSLVGGAEQYF
TRBJ2-7,TRBV10-1,CASSSGYEQYF
TRBJ1-5,TRBV19,CASSIDRGYAQPQHF
TRBJ2-2,TRBV19,CASRVDRVNTGELFF
TRBJ2-1,TRBV1,CTSRSSVHSYNEQFF
TRBJ1-1,TRBV29-1,CSILQGDTEAFF
TRBJ1-2,TRBV2,CASSQGPLVYGYTF
TRBJ1-3,TRBV9,CASSVSYSGNTIYF
TRBJ1-6,TRBV6-6,CASSHRAVDNSPLHF
TRBJ1-5,TRBV6-1,CASSDAGTGRNQPQHF
TRBJ2-7,TRBV5-1,CASSLGTGESEQYF
TRBJ1-3,TRBV4-2,CASSQEGTGFYF
TRBJ2-1,TRBV5-4,CASSSRTSGRAREQFF
TRBJ2-1,TRBV9,CASSAAGATYNEQFF
TRBJ2-3,TRBV7-3,CASSPTVGGSTDTQYF
TRBJ2-1,TRBV5-1,CASSLQGNEQFF
TRBJ1-5,TRBV18,CASSPVGGNQPQHF
TRBJ2-7,TRBV6-6,CASSYSSGQGGTGQYF
TRBJ2-5,TRBV5-1,CASSRGLAGGLEETQYF
TRBJ1-1,TRBV11-2,CASSLARTGFPTEAFF
TRBJ1-2,TRBV5-5,CASSSGLTRGDNYGYTF
TRBJ1-6,TRBV27,CASQTGVSPLHF
TRBJ2-2,TRBV18,CASSVGQGYGGELFF
TRBJ1-2,TRBV5-6,CASRPPGQDYGYTF
TRBJ1-4,TRBV28,CASSFWSGADEKLFF
TRBJ1-2,TRBV28,CASSLTGGAYGYTF
TRBJ2-2,TRBV29-1,CSVSGHENTGELFF
TRBJ1-1,TRBV28,CASIREVNTEAFF
TRBJ2-3,TRBV4-1,CASSPPFSTGLTDTQYF
TRBJ2-3,TRBV11-2,CASSPSTDTQYF
TRBJ1-2,TRBV19,CASSIAGAPGAYGYTF
TRBJ1-1,TRBV18,CASSPGTGRMGAFF
TRBJ1-5,TRBV23-1,CASSQAGLQPQHF
TRBJ2-7,TRBV6-5,CASSYSGLRPYEQYF
TRBJ1-2,TRBV6-4,CAARQGHGYTF
TRBJ2-1,TRBV11-2,CASSTQSGGYNEQFF
TRBJ1-5,TRBV2,CASRRQGAGQPQHF
TRBJ2-6,TRBV10-3,CAITPGTGSPGGANVLTF
TRBJ2-1,TRBV7-9,CASSILAGGNNEQFF
TRBJ2-1,TRBV5-4,CASSAAGVSYNEQFF
TRBJ1-1,TRBV2,CASSERGGGEAFF
TRBJ2-1,TRBV7-7,CASSFASGGDNEQFF
TRBJ1-6,TRBV6-6,CASRDDRAGNSPLHF
TRBJ1-4,TRBV19,CASTLTGATNEKLFF
TRBJ1-1,TRBV7-8,CASSHTGNTEAFF